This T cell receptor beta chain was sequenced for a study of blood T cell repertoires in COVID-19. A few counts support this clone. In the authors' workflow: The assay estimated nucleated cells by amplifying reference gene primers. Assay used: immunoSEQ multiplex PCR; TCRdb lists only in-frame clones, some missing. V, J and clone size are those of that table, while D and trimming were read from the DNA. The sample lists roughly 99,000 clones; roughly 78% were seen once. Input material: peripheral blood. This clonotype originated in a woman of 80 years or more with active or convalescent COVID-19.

Here the CDR3 reads CASSPWTSGADNEQFF. Here the CDR3 DNA reads TGTGCCAGCAGTCCCTGGACTAGCGGGGCTGACAATGAGCAGTTCTTC. The rearrangement uses TRBV27 and TRBJ2-1, with 12 bases identical to TRBD2. Germline CDR1 reads MNHEY; CDR2 reads SMNVEV (reference sequence). The CDR3 spans 16 residues. Trimming took 5 bases from V and 5 from J; bases not matched to a gene: 7.